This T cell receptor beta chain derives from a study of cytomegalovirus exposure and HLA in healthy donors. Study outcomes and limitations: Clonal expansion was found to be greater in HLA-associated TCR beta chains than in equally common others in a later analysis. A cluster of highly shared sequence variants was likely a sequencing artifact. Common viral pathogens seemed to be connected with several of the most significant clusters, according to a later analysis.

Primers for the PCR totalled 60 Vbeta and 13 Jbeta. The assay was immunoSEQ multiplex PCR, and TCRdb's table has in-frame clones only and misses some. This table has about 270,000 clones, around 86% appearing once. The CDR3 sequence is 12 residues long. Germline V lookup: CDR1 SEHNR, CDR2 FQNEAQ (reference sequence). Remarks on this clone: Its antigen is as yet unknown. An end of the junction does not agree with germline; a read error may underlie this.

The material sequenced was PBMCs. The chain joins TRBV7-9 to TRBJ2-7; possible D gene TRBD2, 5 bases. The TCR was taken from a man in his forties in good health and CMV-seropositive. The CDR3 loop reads CSSSYRGYEQYF. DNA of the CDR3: TGTTCCAGCAGCTACCGGGGCTACGAGCAGTACTTC.